The 24 T cell receptor beta chains below all came from one sample that was sequenced in a study of T-cell reconstitution after alpha-beta-depleted transplantation in children. Unique molecular identifiers tagged the TCRbeta library. TCRdb called the PCR reads again in MiXCR, with one record for every CDR3 protein. Among about 690,000 distinct CDR3 sequences listed, roughly 15% were seen once. The sample here was PBMCs from the stem cell graft donor, taken from the stem cell graft. The receptor source for this set is a human donor who donated a stem cell graft to a child with acute myeloid leukemia.

This rearrangement joins TRBV15 to TRBJ2-7, with a weak D call TRBD2 (6 bases). The CDR3 loop spans 18 amino acids. The germline gives CDR1 LNHNV, CDR2 YYDKDF (reference sequence). The V end lost 0 bases, the J end lost 0 bases, and 18 bases lay between the germline ends. The CDR3 here is CATSRDAGRRGYSYEQYF. CDR3 sequence (DNA): TGTGCCACCAGCAGAGATGCGGGAAGGAGAGGATACTCCTACGAGCAGTACTTC.

This clonotype was counted at least ten times. This chain connects TRBV29-1 to TRBJ2-1, with 10 bases that match TRBD1. Unmatched junction bases numbered 6, after V lost 4 bases and J lost 6 bases. From germline, CDR1 is SQVTM and CDR2 ANQGSEA. There are 14 residues in the CDR3. CDR3 sequence: CSVGLWTGGNEQFF. In DNA, the CDR3 is TGCAGCGTTGGGCTCTGGACAGGGGGCAATGAGCAGTTCTTC.

The V and J genes are TRBV5-6 and TRBJ1-1; unclear D gene. V lost 0 bases and J lost 3, with 9 bases in between. Germline CDR1 and CDR2: SGHDT and YYEEEE. The CDR3 is 14 amino acids. The CDR3 nucleotides are TGTGCCAGCAGCTTGGAGGTACCTTACACTGAAGCTTTCTTT. Amino acids: CASSLEVPYTEAFF.

Turning to this clonotype: Given a much more abundant clone one base away, this may be a read error. The rearrangement uses TRBV20-1 and TRBJ2-1; no clear D gene. Trimming removed 0 bases at V and 8 bases at J, with 14 bases between. CDR1 is DFQATT, CDR2 SNEGSKA, per germline (reference sequence). The CDR3 loop spans 14 amino acids. In DNA form, the CDR3 reads TGCAGTGCTAGAGATATACTCCTTGACCATGAGCAGTTCTTC. Amino acid sequence: CSARDILLDHEQFF.

In its sample, this clonotype was seen many times. This rearrangement joins TRBV5-6 to TRBJ1-2; D gene ambiguous. V lost 2 bases to trimming and J lost 7 bases, with 12 bases between them. CDR3 length: 13 amino acids. Germline CDR1 SGHDT, CDR2 YYEEEE. CDR3 nucleotide sequence: TGTGCCAGCAGCTTAGGACCCACTAGTGGCTACACCTTC. It codes for CASSLGPTSGYTF.

This clonotype turned up a few times. The chain has TRBV20-1 and TRBJ1-4; tentatively, D is TRBD1 (6 bases). Trimming took 0 bases from V and 8 from J, leaving 13 bases between them. This CDR3 region has 14 residues. The germline V gene encodes CDR1 DFQATT and CDR2 SNEGSKA (reference sequence). CDR3 in amino acids: CSARDTAQGEKLFF. The DNA for the CDR3 is TGCAGTGCTAGAGATACCGCACAGGGCGAAAAACTGTTTTTT.

This clonotype has a count of ten or more. This rearrangement joins TRBV7-6 to TRBJ2-1, with 9 bases identical to TRBD1. Unmatched junction bases numbered 11, after V lost 2 bases and J lost 6 bases. CDR3 length: 17 residues. The germline gives CDR1 SGHVS, CDR2 FNYEAQ. The CDR3: CASSLRMGQGAPNEQFF. The CDR3 DNA follows: TGTGCCAGCAGCTTAAGAATGGGACAGGGTGCTCCCAATGAGCAGTTCTTC.

This clonotype was recorded a few times. The chain is built from TRBV29-1 and TRBJ1-1; no clear D gene. The length of the CDR3 is 15 residues. Between the trimmed V and J ends, which lost 4 bases and 3 bases, there was a span of 18 bases. Germline loops: CDR1 SQVTM, CDR2 ANQGSEA. CDR3 nucleotide sequence: TGCAGCGTTGTTGACTCAAGTCGGGCCGACACTGAAGCTTTCTTT. Amino acids: CSVVDSSRADTEAFF.

This clonotype has ten or more counts. This chain uses TRBV20-1 with TRBJ2-7; no reliable D call. From germline, CDR1 is DFQATT and CDR2 SNEGSKA (reference sequence). V lost 6 bases to trimming and J lost 1 base, with 10 bases between them. This CDR3 is built from 12 residues. This chain's CDR3 is CSAIGDSYEQYV. The CDR3 DNA is TGCAGTGCGATAGGAGATTCCTACGAGCAGTACGTC.

This clonotype was recorded a few times. V is TRBV6-2 or TRBV6-3 and J is TRBJ1-4; possibly TRBD1 for D (6 bases). Germline CDR1 and CDR2: MNHEY and SVGEGT. V was cut by 6 bases and J by 4 bases, with 12 bases left in between. CDR3 length: 14 amino acids. CDR3: CASSRGQLNEKLFF. The CDR3 DNA follows: TGTGCCAGCAGCCGAGGACAGCTTAATGAAAAACTGTTTTTT.

The sample holds a few counts of this clonotype. The chain recombines TRBV7-9 with TRBJ2-3; D might be TRBD1 (5 bases). Germline V gives CDR1 SEHNR, CDR2 FQNEAQ (reference sequence). This CDR3 contains 14 residues. V lost 2 bases and J lost 4, with 10 bases in between. In DNA, the CDR3 is TGTGCCAGCAGCTTATACAGGTCGCCAGATACGCAGTATTTT. It translates to CASSLYRSPDTQYF.

This chain links TRBV18 with TRBJ1-6; tentatively, D is TRBD1 (5 bases). The CDR3 runs to 16 residues. From germline, CDR1 is KGHSH and CDR2 LQKENI. Trimming removed 5 bases at V and 10 bases at J, with 21 bases between. The CDR3 protein is CASSSGTQGIGSPLHF. CDR3 bases: TGTGCCAGCTCATCGGGAACTCAGGGAATTGGATCACCCCTCCACTTT.

This clonotype came up a few times. The rearrangement links TRBV9 to TRBJ1-5; 7 bases are a match to TRBD1. Germline V lookup: CDR1 SGDLS, CDR2 YYNGEE. The J segment lost 6 bases and the V segment lost 5 bases, leaving 11 bases of the junction unmatched. The CDR3 spans 15 residues. DNA of the CDR3: TGTGCCAGCAGTCCTCGGGCAGGGGGTCCTCAGCCCCAGCATTTT. Its protein product is CASSPRAGGPQPQHF.

About this clonotype itself: A much larger clone sits a single nucleotide away, making a read error possible. The V and J genes are TRBV20-1 and TRBJ2-3; maybe TRBD2 (5 bases). The CDR3 covers 17 residues. Germline CDR1 is DFQATT and CDR2 is SNEGSKA (reference sequence). In DNA form, the CDR3 reads TGCTGTGCTAGATCCTTACCAGCCGACTACCTCACAGATACGCAGTATTTT. The encoded protein is CCARSLPADYLTDTQYF.

There are many counts of this clonotype. The V and J genes are TRBV20-1 and TRBJ2-3; 7 nucleotides line up with TRBD2. Germline lookup yields CDR1 DFQATT and CDR2 SNEGSKA (reference sequence). J lost 9 bases, V lost 4 bases, and 7 bases had no gene match. The CDR3 contains 12 residues. CDR3 residues: CSATTSSPTQYF. The CDR3, as DNA: TGCAGTGCTACGACTAGCTCGCCGACGCAGTATTTT.

This clonotype was recorded a few times. The rearrangement joins TRBV4-1 to TRBJ2-1; TRBD1 matches at 8 bases. Germline loops: CDR1 MGHRA, CDR2 YSYEKL. The CDR3 loop spans 16 amino acids. After removal of 5 bases from V and 4 bases from J, the junction contained 10 bases not matched to a gene. The CDR3 protein is CASSWEQGEEYNEQFF. In DNA form, the CDR3 reads TGCGCCAGCAGCTGGGAACAGGGGGAGGAGTACAATGAGCAGTTCTTC.

This clonotype was recorded many times. CDR3 sequence reads: CSARDPSRGETYEQYF. The CDR3 DNA sequence: TGCAGTGCTAGAGACCCAAGTCGTGGGGAGACCTACGAGCAGTACTTC. The chain is built from TRBV20-1 and TRBJ2-7, with D tentatively TRBD2 (5 bases). This CDR3 region has 16 residues. V lost 0 bases and J 2 bases, leaving 17 bases between the germline ends. CDR1 DFQATT and CDR2 SNEGSKA come from the germline V gene (reference sequence).

The V call is TRBV12-3 or TRBV12-4, the J call TRBJ2-6, with 12 bases matching TRBD2. With 5 bases clipped from V and 0 bases from J, the junction kept 5 bases outside the gene matches. The CDR3 runs to 18 residues. The CDR3 reads CASSPLAGGSSGANVLTF. The DNA for the CDR3 is TGTGCCAGCAGTCCACTAGCGGGGGGCTCCTCTGGGGCCAACGTCCTGACTTTC.

This clonotype occurred many times. The chain links TRBV20-1 to TRBJ2-3; D gene unclear. This CDR3 has 12 amino acids. The V end lost 6 bases, the J end lost 5 bases, and 12 bases lay between the germline ends. Germline V gives CDR1 DFQATT, CDR2 SNEGSKA (reference sequence). The CDR3 coding sequence is TGCAGTGCCCCCAGTGCCATAGATACGCAGTATTTT. The encoded protein is CSAPSAIDTQYF.

The chain links TRBV25-1 to TRBJ1-2; no definite D call. The CDR3 runs 13 residues. Germline loops: CDR1 MGHDK, CDR2 SYGVNS. The V gene lost 2 bases and the J gene lost 4 bases, with 8 bases spanning the gap. CDR3 coding DNA: TGTGCCAGCAGTGAAGGGTGGGGCTATGGCTACACCTTC. It specifies CASSEGWGYGYTF.

The rearrangement uses TRBV3-1 and TRBJ2-1; the match to TRBD1 covers 10 bases. CDR1 is LGHDT, CDR2 YNNKEL, per germline (reference sequence). There are 14 residues in the CDR3. After removal of 4 bases from V and 8 bases from J, the junction contained 5 bases not matched to a gene. CDR3 DNA sequence: TGTGCCAGCAGCCGGGACAGGGGAATGGATGAGCAGTTCTTC. Amino acid sequence: CASSRDRGMDEQFF.

The genes are TRBV5-1 and TRBJ2-1, with D uncertain. There are 15 residues in the CDR3. With 6 bases removed from V and 6 bases from J, the gap between germline ends came to 19 bases. Germline V lookup: CDR1 SGHRS, CDR2 YFSETQ. The CDR3 DNA sequence: TGCGCCAGCACAACGGGTCTGGTAGTGGGCAATGAGCAGTTCTTC. Protein product: CASTTGLVVGNEQFF.

V is TRBV20-1 and J is TRBJ1-6; maybe TRBD1 (6 bases). This CDR3 comprises 16 residues. The germline V and J ends were trimmed by 3 bases and 7 bases, with 19 bases remaining between them. Germline CDR1 DFQATT, CDR2 SNEGSKA (reference sequence). The CDR3 DNA sequence: TGCAGTGCTAGTGAGGACGGGACACTGGGAAATTCACCCCTCCACTTT. Translated: CSASEDGTLGNSPLHF.

This clonotype was detected many times. The chain combines TRBV6-5 with TRBJ1-4, with a weak D call TRBD1 (5 bases). The CDR3 totals 13 residues. The V and J ends lost 2 bases and 8 bases respectively, with 9 bases between them. Germline CDR1 reads MNHEY; CDR2 reads SVGAGI. The CDR3 bases are TGTGCCAGCAGTTACGAGGAGGGGGAAAAACTGTTTTTT. Its translation: CASSYEEGEKLFF.